This T cell receptor beta chain came from a study of T-cell memory formation after mild COVID-19. A note on this clonotype: Its specificity is not known.

Study conclusions and caveats: Within pre-infection memory, some responding clones were found, suggesting cross-reactive memory joined.

The CDR3 consists of 16 residues. V gave up 0 bases and J gave up 0 bases, with 12 bases separating them. Germline V CDR1 and CDR2: SGDLS, YYNGEE. TCRdb re-called the 5' RACE reads through MiXCR, storing one row per CDR3 protein. Of 250,000 to 300,000 distinct CDR3 sequences listed, about 16% are singletons. The V gene is TRBV9, the J gene TRBJ1-1; D not certain. The specimen was PBMCs or a T cell subset sorted from them (not recorded which). This receptor was identified in a man aged 18 to 30 who had mild COVID-19 (a few samples of this study predate the infection). Cell type and time point are not known. The CDR3 region is CASSVEGKYMNTEAFF. The CDR3 DNA reads TGTGCCAGCAGCGTAGAGGGAAAGTATATGAACACTGAAGCTTTCTTT.